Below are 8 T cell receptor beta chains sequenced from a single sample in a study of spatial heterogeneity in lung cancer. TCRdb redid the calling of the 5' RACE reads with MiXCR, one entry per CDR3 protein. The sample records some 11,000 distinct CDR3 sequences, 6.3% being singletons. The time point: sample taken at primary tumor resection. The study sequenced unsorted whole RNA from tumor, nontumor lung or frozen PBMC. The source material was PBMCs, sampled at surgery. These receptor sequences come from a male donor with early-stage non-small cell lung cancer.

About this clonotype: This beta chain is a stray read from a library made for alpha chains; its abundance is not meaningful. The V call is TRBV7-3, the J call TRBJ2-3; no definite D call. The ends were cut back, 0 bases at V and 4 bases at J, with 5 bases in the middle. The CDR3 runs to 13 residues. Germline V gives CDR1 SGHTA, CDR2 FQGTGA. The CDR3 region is CASSLTVADTQYF. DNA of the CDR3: TGTGCCAGCAGCTTAACGGTCGCAGATACGCAGTATTTT.

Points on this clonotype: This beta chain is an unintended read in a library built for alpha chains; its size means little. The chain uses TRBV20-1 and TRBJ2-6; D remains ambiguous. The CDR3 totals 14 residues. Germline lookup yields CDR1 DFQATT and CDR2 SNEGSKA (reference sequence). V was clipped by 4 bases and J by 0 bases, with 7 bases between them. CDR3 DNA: TGCAGTGCTACCTTCCACTCTGGGGCCAACGTCCTGACTTTC. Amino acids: CSATFHSGANVLTF.

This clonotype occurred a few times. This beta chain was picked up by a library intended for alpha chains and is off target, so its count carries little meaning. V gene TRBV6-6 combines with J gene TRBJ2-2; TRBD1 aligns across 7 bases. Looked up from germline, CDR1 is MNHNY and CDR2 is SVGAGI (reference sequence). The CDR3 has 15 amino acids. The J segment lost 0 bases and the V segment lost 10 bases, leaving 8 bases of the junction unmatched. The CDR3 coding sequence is TGTGCCACCTCTCGGGACAGCGCGAACACCGGGGAGCTGTTTTTT. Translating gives CATSRDSANTGELFF.

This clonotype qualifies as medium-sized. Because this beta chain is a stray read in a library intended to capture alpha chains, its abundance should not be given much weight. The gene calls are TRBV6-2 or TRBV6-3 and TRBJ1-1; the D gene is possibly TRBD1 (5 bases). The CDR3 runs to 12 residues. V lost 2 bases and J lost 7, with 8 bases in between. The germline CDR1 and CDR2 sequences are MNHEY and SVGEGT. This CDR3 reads CASSYQGLEAFF. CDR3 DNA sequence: TGTGCCAGCAGTTACCAGGGACTTGAAGCTTTCTTT.

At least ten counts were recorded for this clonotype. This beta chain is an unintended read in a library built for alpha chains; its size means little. CDR3 DNA sequence: TGCAGCGTTGATACGACTAGCGGGTCCTACAATGAGCAGTTCTTC. It codes for CSVDTTSGSYNEQFF. The chain combines TRBV29-1 with TRBJ2-1; 10 nucleotides agree with TRBD2. The V segment lost 3 bases and the J segment 1 base; nucleotides outside the gene matches: 3. The CDR3 runs 15 residues. CDR1 SQVTM and CDR2 ANQGSEA come from the germline V gene.

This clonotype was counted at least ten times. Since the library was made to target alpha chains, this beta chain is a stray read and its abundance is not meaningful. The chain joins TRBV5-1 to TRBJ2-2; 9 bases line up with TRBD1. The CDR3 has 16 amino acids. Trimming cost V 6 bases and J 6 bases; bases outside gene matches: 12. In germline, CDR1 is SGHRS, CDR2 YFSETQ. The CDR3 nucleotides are TGCGCCAGCACTCCCAGGGGACAGGGAGGCTCCGGGGAGCTGTTTTTT. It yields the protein CASTPRGQGGSGELFF.

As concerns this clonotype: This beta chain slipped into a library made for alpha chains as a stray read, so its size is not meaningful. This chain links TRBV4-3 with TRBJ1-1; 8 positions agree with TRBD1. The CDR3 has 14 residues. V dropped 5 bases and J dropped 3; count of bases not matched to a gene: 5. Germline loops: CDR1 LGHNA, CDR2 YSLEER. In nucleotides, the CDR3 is TGCGCCAGCAGCTTGCAGACAGGGGACACTGAAGCTTTCTTT. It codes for CASSLQTGDTEAFF.

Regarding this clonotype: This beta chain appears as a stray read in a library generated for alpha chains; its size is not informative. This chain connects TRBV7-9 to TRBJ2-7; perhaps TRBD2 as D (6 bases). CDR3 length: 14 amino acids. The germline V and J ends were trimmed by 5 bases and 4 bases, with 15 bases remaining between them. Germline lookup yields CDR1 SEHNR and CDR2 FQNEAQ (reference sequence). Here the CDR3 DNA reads TGTGCCAGCAGCCACGCCGGGACTGATTACGAGCAGTACTTC. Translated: CASSHAGTDYEQYF.